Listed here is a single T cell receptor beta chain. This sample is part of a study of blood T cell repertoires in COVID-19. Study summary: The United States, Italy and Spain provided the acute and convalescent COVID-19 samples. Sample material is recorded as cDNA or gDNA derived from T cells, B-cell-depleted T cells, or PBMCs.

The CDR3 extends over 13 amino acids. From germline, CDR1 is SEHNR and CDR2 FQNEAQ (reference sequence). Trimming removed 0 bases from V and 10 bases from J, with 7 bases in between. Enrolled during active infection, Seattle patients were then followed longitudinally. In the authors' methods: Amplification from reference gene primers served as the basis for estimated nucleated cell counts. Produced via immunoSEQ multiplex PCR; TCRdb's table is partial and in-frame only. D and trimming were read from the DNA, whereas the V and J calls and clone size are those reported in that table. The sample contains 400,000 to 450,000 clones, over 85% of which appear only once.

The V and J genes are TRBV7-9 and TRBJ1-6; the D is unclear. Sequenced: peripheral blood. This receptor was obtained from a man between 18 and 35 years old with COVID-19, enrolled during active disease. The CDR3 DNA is TGTGCCAGCAGCTTAGCTACGCGCTCACCCCTCCACTTT. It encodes CASSLATRSPLHF.